The 14 T cell receptor beta chains below all came from one sample that was sequenced in a study of blood T cells in healthy people across ages (dated by TCRdb to the mid-2010s). To prepare the library, 5' RACE was applied. Sequencing was performed on an Illumina HiSeq 2500. A second PCR of roughly 7 to 11 cycles was performed with a sample-barcoded 5' primer and a J-beta primer mix. TCRdb passed the public sequencing reads through fastp at Q25 and MiXCR, retaining productive beta sequences. Rows are combined by CDR3 protein, so each entry shows the most common genes and DNA. This sample is represented by over 1,300,000 distinct CDR3 sequences; 59% of them were singletons. The top ten clones comprise 6.5% to 8% of the sample. The source material was blood. These receptors came from a man younger than 35 in good health.

This clonotype has a handful of counts. The CDR3 sequence: CASRTNVRTSVTTDTQYF. In nucleotides, the CDR3 is TGTGCCAGCAGAACCAACGTCCGGACTAGCGTGACCACAGATACGCAGTATTTT. V gene TRBV12-3 or TRBV12-4 combines with J gene TRBJ2-3; 9 bases fit TRBD2. The CDR3 runs 18 residues. With 6 bases clipped from V and 2 bases from J, the junction kept 15 bases outside the gene matches.

This clonotype was observed a few times. V and J are TRBV21-1 and TRBJ2-4; no DNA check was done on the table's D call, TRBD1. TRBV21-1 is a known pseudogene. The CDR3 is 13 residues long. The CDR3, as DNA: TGTGCCAGCAGCAAGGGGGCGGATAACATTCAGTACTTC. Its translation is CASSKGADNIQYF.

This clonotype was seen just once. The junction does not match germline at one end; this may be a read error. The V gene is TRBV11-2, the J gene TRBJ2-3; 11 bases align to TRBD2. Per the germline V gene, CDR1 is SGHAT and CDR2 is FQNNGV. The CDR3 has 16 residues. CDR3 sequence reads: CASSELAGGYTDAQYF. The CDR3 bases are TGTGCCAGCAGTGAGCTAGCGGGGGGTTACACAGATGCGCAGTATTTT.

The chain combines TRBV7-2 with TRBJ2-1; D remains unclear. CDR3 size: 16 residues. The V end was cut by 0 bases, the J end by 0 bases, with 9 bases between. CDR1 and CDR2 from the germline V gene are SGHTA and FQGNSA. The CDR3 loop reads CASSLASSSSYNEQFF. For the CDR3, the DNA is TGTGCCAGCAGCTTAGCCTCCTCCAGCTCCTACAATGAGCAGTTCTTC.

This clonotype appeared a single time. The rearrangement links TRBV29-1 to TRBJ2-4, with 7 bases aligning to TRBD2. The J call may be in error: the DNA end matches TRBJ2-7 better. The CDR3 is 13 amino acids. The V gene's germline CDR1 is SQVTM and CDR2 ANQGSEA. The CDR3 loop reads CSVLTGGFHEQYF. CDR3 in DNA: TGCAGCGTCCTAACCGGGGGGTTCCACGAGCAGTACTTC.

This clonotype was seen just once. This chain uses TRBV20-1 with TRBJ1-6; D perhaps matches TRBD1 (5 bases). V dropped 0 bases and J dropped 3 bases, with 9 bases sitting between them. Germline-derived CDR1 and CDR2 are DFQATT and SNEGSKA (reference sequence). The CDR3 runs 15 residues. CDR3 in amino acids: CSAREGGVYNSPLHF. CDR3 bases: TGCAGTGCTAGAGAAGGAGGGGTCTATAATTCACCCCTCCACTTT.

This chain links TRBV29-1 with TRBJ1-2, with 7 bases that match TRBD1. CDR3 length: 14 amino acids. J lost 0 bases, V lost 1 base, and 2 bases had no gene match. Germline CDR1 is SQVTM and CDR2 is ANQGSEA. CDR3 sequence (DNA): TGCAGCGTTGAAGGGACAGGAGCTAACTATGGCTACACCTTC. The encoded protein is CSVEGTGANYGYTF.

CDR3 nucleotides: TGCAGTGCTAGTCGGCCTAGCGGGGGATACAATGAGCAGTTCTTC. It codes for CSASRPSGGYNEQFF. This chain joins TRBV20-1 and TRBJ2-1; TRBD2 agrees at 10 bases. The junction had 6 bases not matched to a gene; V was cut back by 3 bases and J by 4 bases. Germline CDR1 and CDR2: DFQATT and SNEGSKA (reference sequence). The CDR3 is 15 residues long.

About this clonotype: A clone one base away is much larger, so this may be a read error. This chain links TRBV29-1 with TRBJ2-7; 10 nucleotides align to TRBD2. The V and J ends lost 3 bases and 6 bases, in that order; junction bases with no gene match: 2. CDR3 size: 12 residues. The germline V gene has CDR1 SQVTM and CDR2 ANQGSEA. The CDR3 sequence is CSVEGLAPEQYF. CDR3 sequence (DNA): TGCAGCGTTGAGGGACTAGCGCCCGAGCAGTACTTC.

The chain recombines TRBV25-1 with TRBJ2-5; 7 bases align to TRBD1. In germline, CDR1 is MGHDK, CDR2 SYGVNS. After removal of 2 bases from V and 4 bases from J, the junction contained 4 bases not matched to a gene. This CDR3 region has 14 residues. The DNA for the CDR3 is TGTGCCAGCAGTGAACACAGGGGTAGAGAGACCCAGTACTTC. Its protein product is CASSEHRGRETQYF.

This chain connects TRBV5-5 to TRBJ1-5; D might be TRBD1 (6 bases). The germline gives CDR1 SGHKS, CDR2 YYEKEE (reference sequence). V lost 3 bases and J lost 9, with 16 bases in between. The CDR3 length is 14 residues. In DNA, the CDR3 is TGTGCCAGCAGCTGGGACATCACTTTGTTGCCCCAGCATTTT. Residues: CASSWDITLLPQHF.

In regard to this clonotype: Its ends do not fully match the called genes, so a read error is possible. V usage is TRBV7-9 and J usage is TRBJ2-5; D is unclear. This CDR3 has 14 residues. Germline values: CDR1 SEHNR, CDR2 FQNEAQ (reference sequence). The CDR3: CASSLAAIPGEQYF. The CDR3 DNA follows: TGTGCCAGTAGCTTAGCAGCTATCCCCGGTGAGCAGTACTTC. Full variable domain (outside the CDR3, taken from reference TRBV7-9 and TRBJ2-5): DTGVSQNPRHKITKRGQNVTFRCDPISEHNRLYWYRQTLGQGPEFLTYFQNEAQLEKSRLLSDRFSAERPKGSFSTLEIQRTEQGDSAMYLCASSLAAIPGEQYFGPGTRLLVL.

In this sample, this clonotype turned up once. The V and J genes are TRBV29-1 and TRBJ1-1; D call uncertain. CDR1 and CDR2 from the germline V gene are SQVTM and ANQGSEA. Trimming took 2 bases from V and 4 from J, leaving 8 bases between them. The CDR3 length is 12 residues. The CDR3 coding sequence is TGCAGCGTTGAACCCCAGTCCACTGAAGCTTTCTTT. As protein: CSVEPQSTEAFF.

The chain couples TRBV6-2 or TRBV6-3 to TRBJ1-5; D uncertain. Germline CDR1 is MNHEY and CDR2 is SVGEGT. CDR3 size: 14 residues. V lost 0 bases, J lost 7 bases, and 10 bases lay in between. The CDR3 protein is CASSYSRVGQPQHF. CDR3 coding DNA: TGTGCCAGCAGTTACTCCAGAGTAGGACAGCCCCAGCATTTT.